The 9 T cell receptor beta chains below come from one sample, sequenced in a study of cytotoxic CD8 clonotypes in ibrutinib-treated CLL. Assay used: immunoSEQ multiplex PCR; TCRdb lists only in-frame clones, some missing. The sample has 330,000 or so clones, under 70% seen once. The sequencing used PBMCs, collected after 36 months of ibrutinib treatment. The receptors stem from a human donor with chronic lymphocytic leukemia.

This clone has more than one count but fewer than ten. This chain links TRBV28 with TRBJ1-4, with D perhaps matching TRBD1 (6 bases). CDR1 is MDHEN and CDR2 is SYDVKM in the germline V gene. The V end lost 4 bases, the J end lost 6 bases, and 9 bases lay between the germline ends. This CDR3 is 13 amino acids long. The CDR3 DNA reads TGTGCCAGCAGTTCTCCAGGGGATGAAAAACTGTTTTTT. Its translation: CASSSPGDEKLFF.

The chain joins TRBV29-1 to TRBJ1-1; D remains unclear. There are 15 residues in the CDR3. Looked up from germline, CDR1 is SQVTM and CDR2 is ANQGSEA. V dropped 0 bases and J dropped 4 bases, with 15 bases sitting between them. The DNA of the CDR3 is TGCAGCGTTGAAGATCACGAGGCGAGTGGCACTGAAGCTTTCTTT. Its translation is CSVEDHEASGTEAFF.

This chain connects TRBV2 to TRBJ2-7; 14 nucleotides match TRBD2. Losses at the gene ends were 9 bases for V and 6 bases for J; bases not matched to a gene: 7. From germline, CDR1 is SNHLY and CDR2 FYNNEI. The CDR3 covers 14 residues. CDR3 DNA: TGTGCCAGAGGGACTAGCGGGAGCCAAGGCGAGCAGTACTTC. This translates into CARGTSGSQGEQYF. The complete variable domain, with remaining parts taken from reference TRBV2 and TRBJ2-7, reads EPEVTQTPSHQVTQMGQEVILRCVPISNHLYFYWYRQILGQKVEFLVSFYNNEISEKSEIFDDQFSVERPDGSNFTLKIRSTKLEDSAMYFCARGTSGSQGEQYFGPGTRLTVT.

The chain carries TRBV27 and TRBJ1-5; D perhaps matches TRBD1 (6 bases). With 6 bases removed from V and 2 bases from J, the gap between germline ends came to 20 bases. This CDR3 is built from 17 residues. Germline V gives CDR1 MNHEY, CDR2 SMNVEV (reference sequence). Here the CDR3 reads CASSLLPGHLGNQPQHF. The CDR3 bases are TGTGCCAGCAGCCTCCTCCCGGGACACCTGGGCAATCAGCCCCAGCATTTT.

The CDR3 coding sequence is TGTGCCAGCAGTTTACGGCCTTATAGCAATCAGCCCCAGCATTTT. Protein: CASSLRPYSNQPQHF. This chain joins TRBV28 and TRBJ1-5; no clear D. V lost 2 bases and J 0 bases, leaving 8 bases between the germline ends. Germline CDR1 reads MDHEN; CDR2 reads SYDVKM. The CDR3 consists of 15 residues.

V usage is TRBV11-2 and J usage is TRBJ2-4, with 10 positions matching TRBD2. The CDR3 is made up of 16 amino acids. Germline V gene lookup returns CDR1 SGHAT and CDR2 FQNNGV. After removal of 5 bases from V and 6 bases from J, the junction contained 10 bases not matched to a gene. The chain's CDR3 is CASSPSGRAFGNIQYF. The CDR3 nucleotides read TGTGCCAGCAGCCCAAGCGGGAGGGCCTTCGGAAACATTCAGTACTTC.

The chain uses TRBV11-1 and TRBJ2-1; 16 bases are a match to TRBD2. This CDR3 is built from 14 residues. Germline CDR1 SGHAT, CDR2 FQDESV (reference sequence). V gave up 5 bases and J gave up 12 bases; unmatched junction bases: 4. The CDR3 bases are TGTGCCAGCAGCCCCGGGACTAGCGGGGGGGGGCAGTTCTTC. It codes for CASSPGTSGGGQFF.

This rearrangement joins TRBV6-5 to TRBJ2-2, with D possibly called TRBD1 or TRBD2 (6 bases each). Germline CDR1 is MNHEY and CDR2 is SVGAGI. The V end lost 0 bases, the J end lost 7 bases, and 12 bases lay between the germline ends. This CDR3 is 15 amino acids long. In nucleotides, the CDR3 is TGTGCCAGCAGTTACTCGGGGGGCGCGAGCGGGGAGCTGTTTTTT. Translation gives CASSYSGGASGELFF.

The chain uses TRBV18 and TRBJ2-2, with unresolved D. V shed 0 bases and J shed 7 bases, with 6 bases lying between them. The CDR3 extends over 13 amino acids. Germline V gene lookup returns CDR1 KGHSH and CDR2 LQKENI. For the CDR3, the DNA is TGTGCCAGCTCACCACCCCCTAGCGGGGAGCTGTTTTTT. Protein: CASSPPPSGELFF.